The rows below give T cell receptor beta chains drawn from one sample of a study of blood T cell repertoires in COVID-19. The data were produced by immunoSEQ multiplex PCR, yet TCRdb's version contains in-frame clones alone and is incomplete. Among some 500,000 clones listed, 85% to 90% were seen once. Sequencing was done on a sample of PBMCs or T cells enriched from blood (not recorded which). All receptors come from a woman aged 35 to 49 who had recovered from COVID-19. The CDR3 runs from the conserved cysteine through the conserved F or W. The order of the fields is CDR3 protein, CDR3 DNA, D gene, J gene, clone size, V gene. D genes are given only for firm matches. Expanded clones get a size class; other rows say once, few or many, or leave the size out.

CDR3 protein: CASSESPGAGELFF
CDR3 DNA: TGTGCCAGCAGTGAGAGTCCGGGGGCCGGGGAGCTGTTTTTT
D gene: -
J gene: TRBJ2-2
clone size: -
V gene: TRBV6-1

CDR3 protein: CATSDPAKGAGNTIYF
CDR3 DNA: TGTGCCACCAGTGATCCCGCCAAAGGGGCTGGAAACACCATATATTTT
D gene: -
J gene: TRBJ1-3
clone size: -
V gene: TRBV24-1

CDR3 protein: CATSRALNQPQHF
CDR3 DNA: TGTGCCACCAGCAGAGCTCTCAATCAGCCCCAGCATTTT
D gene: -
J gene: TRBJ1-5
clone size: -
V gene: TRBV15

CDR3 protein: CASSKGPPGFLAGEDHEQYF
CDR3 DNA: TGTGCCAGCAGCAAGGGCCCTCCAGGATTTTTAGCGGGAGAGGATCACGAGCAGTACTTC
D gene: -
J gene: TRBJ2-7
clone size: once
V gene: TRBV21-1

CDR3 protein: CASSPGLATDGEQFF
CDR3 DNA: TGTGCCAGCTCACCCGGACTAGCCACAGACGGTGAGCAGTTCTTC
D gene: TRBD2
J gene: TRBJ2-1
clone size: -
V gene: TRBV18

CDR3 protein: CASSLGTSGRAIDEQYF
CDR3 DNA: TGCGCCAGCAGCCTAGGGACTAGCGGGAGGGCAATCGACGAGCAGTACTTC
D gene: TRBD2
J gene: TRBJ2-7
clone size: -
V gene: TRBV4-1

CDR3 protein: CATSDLKGASYNEQFF
CDR3 DNA: TGTGCCACCAGTGATTTAAAGGGGGCCTCCTACAATGAGCAGTTCTTC
D gene: TRBD1
J gene: TRBJ2-1
clone size: once
V gene: TRBV24-1

CDR3 protein: CASSQGLAGTGNEQFF
CDR3 DNA: TGCGCCAGCAGCCAAGGACTAGCGGGGACAGGCAATGAGCAGTTCTTC
D gene: TRBD2
J gene: TRBJ2-1
clone size: -
V gene: TRBV4-3

CDR3 protein: CASASGRAGDETQYF
CDR3 DNA: TGTGCCAGCGCTAGCGGGAGGGCGGGGGATGAGACCCAGTACTTC
D gene: TRBD2
J gene: TRBJ2-5
clone size: -
V gene: TRBV7-2

CDR3 protein: CATKPGTNNSPLHF
CDR3 DNA: TGTGCCACCAAACCCGGGACTAATAATTCACCCCTCCACTTT
D gene: -
J gene: TRBJ1-6
clone size: -
V gene: TRBV7-2

CDR3 protein: CASSFYRDRDTGELFF
CDR3 DNA: TGTGCCAGCAGCTTCTACCGGGACAGGGACACCGGGGAGCTGTTTTTT
D gene: TRBD1
J gene: TRBJ2-2
clone size: -
V gene: TRBV7-2

CDR3 protein: CAISGQTNTEAFF
CDR3 DNA: TGTGCCATCAGCGGACAGACCAACACTGAAGCTTTCTTT
D gene: -
J gene: TRBJ1-1
clone size: -
V gene: TRBV19

CDR3 protein: CASSPPSLAGGREQFF
CDR3 DNA: TGCGCCAGCAGCCCGCCGTCACTAGCGGGGGGCCGGGAGCAGTTCTTC
D gene: TRBD2
J gene: TRBJ2-1
clone size: -
V gene: TRBV4-1

CDR3 protein: CASSEAPDSPLHF
CDR3 DNA: TGTGCCAGCAGTGAAGCTCCAGATTCACCCCTCCACTTT
D gene: -
J gene: TRBJ1-6
clone size: -
V gene: TRBV2

CDR3 protein: CASSQVADRWVNQPQHF
CDR3 DNA: TGTGCCAGCAGCCAAGTTGCTGACAGGTGGGTCAATCAGCCCCAGCATTTT
D gene: -
J gene: TRBJ1-5
clone size: few
V gene: TRBV4-2

CDR3 protein: CAISRKIAGATPSSTDTQYF
CDR3 DNA: TGTGCCATCAGCCGAAAGATAGCGGGAGCGACCCCCTCTAGCACAGATACGCAGTATTTT
D gene: TRBD2
J gene: TRBJ2-3
clone size: -
V gene: TRBV10-3

CDR3 protein: CSASLGTSGRVADTQYF
CDR3 DNA: TGCAGTGCTAGTCTAGGGACTAGCGGGAGGGTGGCAGATACGCAGTATTTT
D gene: TRBD2
J gene: TRBJ2-3
clone size: -
V gene: TRBV20-1

CDR3 protein: CSVERKLSIEYGYTF
CDR3 DNA: TGCAGCGTTGAAAGAAAGTTATCCATAGAGTATGGCTACACCTTC
D gene: -
J gene: TRBJ1-2
clone size: -
V gene: TRBV29-1